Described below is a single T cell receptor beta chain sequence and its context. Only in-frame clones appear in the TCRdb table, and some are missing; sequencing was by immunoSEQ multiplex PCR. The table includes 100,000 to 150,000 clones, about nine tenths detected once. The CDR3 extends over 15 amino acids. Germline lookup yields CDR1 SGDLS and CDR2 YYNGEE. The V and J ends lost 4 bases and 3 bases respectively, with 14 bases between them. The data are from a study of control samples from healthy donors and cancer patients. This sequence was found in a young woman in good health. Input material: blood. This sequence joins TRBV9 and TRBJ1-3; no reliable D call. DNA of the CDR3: TGTGCCAGCAGCCGGGCGCCCCGAGATGGAAACACCATATATTTT. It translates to CASSRAPRDGNTIYF.